This TCR beta chain was obtained from a study of shared clonotypes between healthy human individuals (dated by TCRdb to 2018 to 2021). With regard to the full study: A few men and two women, aged 18 to 49 years, made up the cohort. To increase sequencing depth and limit assay-specific biases, TCR repertoire library preparation and sequencing were carried out by different laboratories using diverse techniques. To estimate repertoire size and how much clonotype sharing occurs between individuals, the study deeply sequenced the blood TCR repertoires of about five healthy adults. Each donor's leukapheresis produced roughly between roughly 0.85 and 10 billion PBMCs. For each donor, three plates each were used for CD4 naive and CD4 memory, two plates were used for CD8 naive, and one plate was used for CD8 memory. Paper-wide results and their limitations: Only blood was sampled, and tissue TCR repertoires likely differ from those in blood. Because the study included a small number of donors, the genetic and exposure-history diversity represented was limited. Compared with non-shared clonotypes, clonotypes shared by all four sorted-subset donors had higher generation probabilities. Pairwise subsampling led to the expectation that sequencing depth would affect the degree of clonotype sharing among donors. Rarefaction of sorted-subset datasets indicated incomplete sequencing despite the large sequencing depth. When a few donors were compared, the shared fraction of clonotypes was about 5% for naive CD4, 3.5% for naive CD8, about 2.4% for memory CD4, and around 0.4% for memory CD8. Naive subsets generally had larger estimated clonotype richness than memory subsets.

In the germline V gene, CDR1 corresponds to SNHLY and CDR2 to FYNNEI. There are 20 amino acids in the CDR3, from cysteine to phenylalanine inclusive. Solely the CDR3 DNA is kept, with 60 bases framed from the first base. Germline trimming: 8 bases from V, 3 bases from J; junction bases outside gene matches: 19. Using the deep immunoSEQ assay, multiplex PCR amplified TCR CDR3 regions from genomic DNA. For each cell subset, the extracted genomic DNA was distributed evenly across all wells of several immunoSEQ 96-well plates, and each plate served as one replicate. For sorted subsets, about 200 ng genomic DNA, equal to 30,000 to 35,000 T cell genomes, was loaded into each replicate PCR. The purified libraries were quantified using a Qubit 3.0 fluorometer, sized with a Bioanalyzer 2100, and then quantified again using the KAPA Library Quantification kit. Every immunoSEQ 96-well plate was sequenced on a dedicated single-read 150-cycle Illumina NextSeq 550 flow cell. Concerning the study's data processing: Because only junctional sequences without quality scores were contained in the immunoSEQ output, filtering matching that applied to full-length reads could not be performed. To assign V/J genes and CDR3, sequences were annotated against IMGT germline references using PyIR, a Python wrapper for IgBLAST v1.9. Reads were removed for weak V/J assignments (E-value above 1e-6), missing CDR3, stop codons, out-of-frame junctions, or ambiguous translated residues. A V3J clonotype was defined by an identical inferred V gene, J gene, and CDR3 amino acid sequence. The percentage overlap between two repertoires was calculated by dividing the number of shared unique clonotypes by the size of the smaller repertoire. RTK rarefaction, the Chao1 estimator, and Recon v2.1 estimates of unobserved clonotypes were used to assess repertoire richness. Generation probabilities for all TCRbeta clonotypes obtained by the gDNA method from a handful of donors were computed using OLGA. In its TCRdb copy, this immuneACCESS table keeps in-frame sequences only and misses some clones. Where compared with another copy, unresolved V genes explain less than half of these, and the others have no known cause. Clone size and V and J calls were adopted from that table, with D and trimming inferred from the DNA. A total of about 1 million clones appear in this sample, around 74% of them only once. Roughly 1.4% of the sample goes to the ten largest clones.

Healthy HIV-negative adults with no recently reported acute infections or vaccinations were included as donors. Only Caucasian adults living in Nashville, Tennessee, USA were represented among the donors. CD4+ T cells were enriched by magnetic negative selection; naive cells were then positively selected on CD45RA, and the negative fraction formed the memory subset. After blood collection by leukapheresis, PBMCs were isolated using Ficoll-Histopaque density gradient centrifugation and then cryopreserved in the vapor phase of liquid nitrogen. Purity and quantity of every magnetically sorted T cell population were checked by analytical flow cytometry. Each sorted fraction had its genomic DNA isolated and then quantified by UV absorbance on a Nanodrop 2000c. Points on this clone: Its binding antigen is unknown. Qualities for individual bases were not recorded, and no much larger clone is one base off.

The receptor comes from a man younger than 35 in good health. Sequencing input: memory CD4+ T cells sorted from blood. In the paper's terms, the cell subset or site label means: CD45RA-negative fraction. The rearrangement combines TRBV2 with TRBJ2-3; 14 of the junction bases match TRBD2. The CDR3 loop reads CASSGPLGLAGDRRTDTQYF. The DNA sequence follows: TGTGCCAGCTCCGGGCCCCTGGGACTAGCGGGAGATAGGAGAACAGATACGCAGTATTTT. The variable domain in full, with residues beyond the CDR3 obtained from the reference TRBV2 and TRBJ2-3 genes, is EPEVTQTPSHQVTQMGQEVILRCVPISNHLYFYWYRQILGQKVEFLVSFYNNEISEKSEIFDDQFSVERPDGSNFTLKIRSTKLEDSAMYFCASSGPLGLAGDRRTDTQYFGPGTRLTVL.